This TCR beta chain appears in the sequencing data of a study of blood T cell repertoires in COVID-19. Only in-frame clones appear in the TCRdb table, and some are missing; sequencing was by immunoSEQ multiplex PCR. In the table there are fewer than 150,000 clones, approximately 91% of which are singletons. J lost 10 bases, V lost 6 bases, and 12 bases had no gene match. Germline assignment: CDR1 LNHDA and CDR2 SQIVND (reference sequence). The CDR3 spans 15 residues. The source material was peripheral blood. The rearrangement links TRBV19 to TRBJ2-1; 10 nucleotides align to TRBD2. The sequence came from a woman between 65 and 79 years old who had recovered from COVID-19. The CDR3 DNA follows: TGTGCCAGTAGCCGACTTGAGCGGGGGGGCAAGGAGCAGTTCTTC. Its protein product is CASSRLERGGKEQFF.